These 3 T cell receptor beta chains originate from one sample sequenced in a study of blood T cell repertoires in COVID-19. The data were produced by immunoSEQ multiplex PCR, yet TCRdb's version contains in-frame clones alone and is incomplete. The sample holds about 90,000 clones, 70% to 85% seen once. The sequenced material came from peripheral blood. The receptors here all came from a man between 70 and 80 years old with acute or convalescent COVID-19.

The rearrangement joins TRBV6-5 to TRBJ1-4; no clear D. This CDR3 has 14 amino acids. Germline V CDR1 and CDR2: MNHEY, SVGAGI. V shed 0 bases and J shed 8 bases, with 10 bases lying between them. The chain's CDR3 is CASSYSNNPEKLFF. In DNA form, the CDR3 reads TGTGCCAGCAGTTACTCAAACAATCCAGAAAAACTGTTTTTT.

V and J are TRBV5-1 and TRBJ2-2; TRBD2 is a possible D gene (6 bases). Germline V gene sequence: CDR1 SGHRS, CDR2 YFSETQ. The ends were cut back, 5 bases at V and 4 bases at J, with 18 bases in the middle. This CDR3 contains 16 residues. The CDR3 is CASREIRDSGTGELFF. The CDR3 DNA reads TGCGCCAGCAGGGAAATACGGGACTCGGGCACCGGGGAGCTGTTTTTT.

This clone appeared once. The rearrangement links TRBV28 to TRBJ1-5, with D unresolved. Trimming stripped 6 bases from V and 3 bases from J, with 15 bases between. Germline V gene sequence: CDR1 MDHEN, CDR2 SYDVKM. The CDR3 loop spans 15 amino acids. In nucleotides, the CDR3 is TGTGCCAGCAGGGCTAAGGTTCTAGACAATCAGCCCCAGCATTTT. As protein: CASRAKVLDNQPQHF.